The present TCR beta chain was sequenced within a study of Graves' ophthalmopathy and Graves' hyperthyroidism. Study observations and caveats: Clonotypes were expanded in thyroid at above 0.001 frequency, and most also appeared in blood.

J gave up 7 bases and V 3 bases, and 5 bases lay outside the gene matches. The CDR3 totals 15 residues. Amplification of TCR beta CDR3 regions used RNA transcripts. RT-PCR in the first round used HTBI primers; a second-round multiplex PCR followed. One entry per CDR3 protein, called by TCRdb with MiXCR from the multiplex PCR reads. The sample lists about 1.2 million distinct CDR3 sequences; roughly two fifths were seen once. Details on this clonotype: Its antigen is undetermined.

The source material was peripheral blood or thyroid tissue (not recorded which). The TCR comes from an adult man with Graves' hyperthyroidism. The V call is TRBV12-3 or TRBV12-4, the J call TRBJ1-6, with 8 bases identical to TRBD1. This CDR3 is CASSLGQDQNSPLHF. For the CDR3, the DNA is TGTGCCAGCAGTTTGGGACAGGATCAGAATTCACCCCTCCACTTT.